The 28 T cell receptor beta chains reported below all come from one sample, sequenced in a study of blood T cell repertoires in COVID-19. Data came from immunoSEQ multiplex PCR; TCRdb stores just in-frame clones and leaves some out. The sample holds about 280,000 clones, approximately 85% seen once. The sample consisted of peripheral blood. The receptors originated from a man younger than 30 with active or convalescent COVID-19.

The chain joins TRBV5-4 to TRBJ2-1, with 11 bases aligning to TRBD2. J gave up 4 bases and V 4 bases, and 4 bases lay outside the gene matches. The V gene's germline CDR1 is SGHNT and CDR2 YYREEE (reference sequence). The CDR3 has 15 residues. The CDR3 sequence is CASSPPSGGYNEQFF. As DNA, the CDR3 is TGTGCCAGCAGCCCCCCTAGCGGGGGGTACAATGAGCAGTTCTTC.

J is TRBJ2-5 and V is TRBV19, with 9 bases that match TRBD2. Germline lookup yields CDR1 LNHDA and CDR2 SQIVND (reference sequence). With V trimmed by 1 base and J by 7 bases, 16 bases remained unmatched. This CDR3 comprises 18 residues. The CDR3 DNA is TGTGCCAGTAGTATAGGATCCAGCGGGGGGCCCCGAGGAGGGACCCAGTACTTC. This translates into CASSIGSSGGPRGGTQYF.

The chain recombines TRBV18 with TRBJ2-7; no definite D call. CDR1 KGHSH and CDR2 LQKENI come from the germline V gene. The CDR3 is 14 residues long. The ends were cut back, 4 bases at V and 1 base at J, with 11 bases in the middle. In DNA, the CDR3 is TGTGCCAGCTCACTAGAGTCCATATCCTACGAGCAGTACTTC. This sequence encodes CASSLESISYEQYF.

This sequence joins TRBV9 and TRBJ2-2; the D gene is possibly TRBD2 (7 bases). The germline V gene encodes CDR1 SGDLS and CDR2 YYNGEE. Deletions cut 2 bases from V and 2 bases from J, with 16 bases between. The CDR3 contains 17 residues. This CDR3 is CASSVPPGGLNTGELFF. DNA for the CDR3: TGTGCCAGCAGCGTCCCCCCGGGGGGCTTAAACACCGGGGAGCTGTTTTTT.

The genes are TRBV7-6 and TRBJ1-1, with TRBD1 as a possible D gene (6 bases). The germline gives CDR1 SGHVS, CDR2 FNYEAQ. There are 11 residues in the CDR3. V was pared by 5 bases and J by 8 bases, with 9 bases between. The DNA for the CDR3 is TGTGCCAGCAGCCACGGACAGGAAGCTTTCTTT. This codes for CASSHGQEAFF.

V gene TRBV13 combines with J gene TRBJ1-5, with 8 bases aligning to TRBD1. J lost 4 bases, V lost 5 bases, and 10 bases had no gene match. Germline V CDR1 and CDR2: PRHDT, FYEKMQ (reference sequence). The CDR3 length is 16 residues. The CDR3 reads CASSPPRQGRNQPQHF. The DNA of the CDR3 is TGTGCCAGCAGCCCCCCCCGACAGGGGCGAAATCAGCCCCAGCATTTT.

The chain links TRBV25-1 to TRBJ2-2; 10 bases line up with TRBD2. Germline loops: CDR1 MGHDK, CDR2 SYGVNS. CDR3 size: 16 residues. With 4 bases clipped from V and 10 bases from J, the junction kept 12 bases outside the gene matches. The CDR3 is CASSGSGGATFLELFF. The CDR3 DNA reads as TGTGCCAGCAGTGGCAGCGGGGGGGCGACCTTTTTGGAGCTGTTTTTT.

This rearrangement joins TRBV6-6 to TRBJ1-2; tentatively, D is TRBD1 (6 bases). Trimming pared 2 bases from V and 4 bases from J, leaving 17 bases between. This CDR3 is built from 16 residues. The germline CDR1 and CDR2 sequences are MNHNY and SVGAGI (reference sequence). The CDR3 region is CASSYGLGRGLYGYTF. The DNA of the CDR3 is TGTGCCAGCAGTTACGGTTTGGGCAGGGGTCTCTATGGCTACACCTTC.

The chain links TRBV14 to TRBJ1-2; D is uncertain. The CDR3 sequence is 15 residues long. Germline assignment: CDR1 SGHDN and CDR2 FVKESK. The ends were cut back, 0 bases at V and 4 bases at J, with 12 bases in the middle. CDR3: CASSQEMAGLYGYTF. The CDR3 DNA sequence: TGTGCCAGCAGCCAAGAAATGGCAGGTCTCTATGGCTACACCTTC.

The V call is TRBV19, the J call TRBJ1-4, with D maybe TRBD1 (5 bases). The CDR3 loop spans 14 amino acids. Trimming took off 6 bases at V and 4 bases at J, with 12 bases between the two ends. Germline loops: CDR1 LNHDA, CDR2 SQIVND (reference sequence). The CDR3 region is CASRRTRYNEKLFF. The CDR3 coding sequence is TGTGCCAGTAGGCGGACACGGTATAATGAAAAACTGTTTTTT.

V gene TRBV6-2 or TRBV6-3 combines with J gene TRBJ2-3; D not certain. The CDR3 consists of 14 residues. The germline V gene encodes CDR1 MNHEY and CDR2 SVGEGT. The V gene lost 2 bases and the J gene lost 2 bases, with 8 bases spanning the gap. The DNA for the CDR3 is TGTGCCAGCAGTTACGTGGAGAACACAGATACGCAGTATTTT. Protein product: CASSYVENTDTQYF.

The CDR3 loop is CASAAGGFGSPLHF. CDR3 DNA: TGTGCTAGTGCCGCCGGGGGGTTTGGTTCACCCCTCCACTTT. The chain employs TRBV12-5 and TRBJ1-6; a possible D gene is TRBD1 (5 bases). The CDR3 consists of 14 residues. Germline CDR1 and CDR2: LGHNT and FRNRAP. V gave up 7 bases and J gave up 9 bases, with 16 bases separating them.

V is TRBV27 and J is TRBJ2-5, with TRBD1 matching over 7 bases. This CDR3 has 16 residues. The V gene end was trimmed by 5 bases and the J gene end by 4 bases; junction bases not matched to a gene: 13. Per germline, CDR1 MNHEY and CDR2 SMNVEV (reference sequence). The CDR3 coding sequence is TGTGCCAGCAGTCTCACAGGGGCACTTACGGGAGAGACCCAGTACTTC. Translating it yields CASSLTGALTGETQYF.

The chain has TRBV7-2 and TRBJ1-2; the D gene is possibly TRBD1 (6 bases). In germline, CDR1 is SGHTA, CDR2 FQGNSA. The CDR3 consists of 13 residues. The V and J ends lost 3 bases and 8 bases respectively, with 13 bases between them. The CDR3 sequence: CASSLGGPIGYTF. CDR3 DNA sequence: TGTGCCAGCAGCTTGGGGGGGCCGATAGGCTACACCTTC.

This clone appeared a single time. The chain uses TRBV7-9 and TRBJ2-5; the D gene is possibly TRBD1 (6 bases). Trimming took 6 bases from V and 5 from J, leaving 13 bases between them. From germline, CDR1 is SEHNR and CDR2 FQNEAQ (reference sequence). The CDR3 is 13 residues long. The CDR3 DNA reads TGTGCCAGCAGTCCAACAGGGTACGAGACCCAGTACTTC. It translates to CASSPTGYETQYF.

The chain uses TRBV18 and TRBJ1-1, with TRBD1 as a possible D gene (6 bases). The CDR3 loop spans 15 amino acids. Germline CDR1 and CDR2: KGHSH and LQKENI. Trimming pared 4 bases from V and 6 bases from J, leaving 18 bases between. Here the CDR3 reads CASSRDAGGGAEAFF. The CDR3 DNA reads as TGTGCCAGCTCACGGGATGCCGGGGGGGGCGCTGAAGCTTTCTTT.

V usage is TRBV6-5 and J usage is TRBJ2-1; 11 nucleotides align to TRBD1. Germline loops: CDR1 MNHEY, CDR2 SVGAGI. The CDR3 is 15 amino acids. Trimming cost V 6 bases and J 6 bases; bases outside gene matches: 7. DNA of the CDR3: TGTGCCAGCAGACGGGACAGGGGGGGATTCAATGAGCAGTTCTTC. Its protein product is CASRRDRGGFNEQFF.

The chain uses TRBV3-1 (or the pseudogene TRBV3-2) and TRBJ2-5, with a tentative D call TRBD2 (6 bases). The CDR3 sequence is 15 residues long. The germline CDR1 and CDR2 sequences are LGHDT and YNNKEL (reference sequence). V gave up 4 bases and J gave up 5 bases, with 17 bases separating them. The CDR3 protein is CASSLGWGDRETQYF. In DNA, the CDR3 is TGTGCCAGCAGCCTCGGTTGGGGGGATCGGGAGACCCAGTACTTC.

The chain joins TRBV6-6 to TRBJ2-1, with a possible D match to TRBD1 (5 bases). This CDR3 contains 12 residues. Deletions cut 6 bases from V and 8 bases from J, with 11 bases between. In germline, CDR1 is MNHNY, CDR2 SVGAGI (reference sequence). The CDR3 is CASSDSSHEQFF. The CDR3 coding sequence is TGTGCCAGCAGCGACAGCTCCCATGAGCAGTTCTTC.

With regard to this clone: The same CDR3 arises from other DNA sequences in this sample as well. V and J are TRBV5-1 and TRBJ1-1, with a possible D match to TRBD1 (5 bases). Germline V gene lookup returns CDR1 SGHRS and CDR2 YFSETQ. V shed 4 bases and J shed 3 bases, with 7 bases lying between them. The CDR3 spans 12 residues. DNA for the CDR3: TGCGCCAGCAGCCTACAGGACACTGAAGCTTTCTTT. This encodes CASSLQDTEAFF.

V gene TRBV2 combines with J gene TRBJ2-3; TRBD1 matches at 7 bases. The CDR3 has 14 residues. The ends lost 8 bases at V and 0 bases at J; junction bases unmatched: 5. Germline CDR1 is SNHLY and CDR2 is FYNNEI. Here the CDR3 reads CASLRDSSTDTQYF. CDR3 bases: TGTGCCAGCCTCCGGGACAGTAGCACAGATACGCAGTATTTT.

The chain links TRBV6-2 or TRBV6-3 to TRBJ2-2; TRBD2 matches 12 bases. The V segment lost 2 bases and the J segment 4 bases; nucleotides outside the gene matches: 11. There are 19 residues in the CDR3. Germline CDR1 reads MNHEY; CDR2 reads SVGEGT. CDR3 DNA sequence: TGTGCCAGCAGTTACCCCCAGAATACTAGCGGGGGGTTCACCGGGGAGCTGTTTTTT. Its protein product is CASSYPQNTSGGFTGELFF.

V is TRBV7-2 and J is TRBJ1-2; 7 bases align to TRBD1. Trimming at V came to 10 bases and at J to 4 bases, leaving 12 bases not matched to a gene. CDR1 is SGHTA, CDR2 FQGNSA, per germline. The CDR3 runs to 14 residues. As DNA, the CDR3 is TGTGCCACTCCCTCAGGGACAGAACTCTATGGCTACACCTTC. This codes for CATPSGTELYGYTF.

The chain links TRBV5-6 to TRBJ1-1; TRBD1 matches 9 bases. The CDR3 is 14 amino acids. V was clipped by 4 bases and J by 3 bases; unmatched bases: 4. The V gene's germline CDR1 is SGHDT and CDR2 YYEEEE. The DNA of the CDR3 is TGTGCCAGCAGCCAGACAGGGGGGTACACTGAAGCTTTCTTT. Protein sequence: CASSQTGGYTEAFF.

The chain has TRBV4-3 and TRBJ2-7; 8 bases map to TRBD1. J was trimmed by 0 bases and V by 3 bases; bases with no gene match: 4. In germline, CDR1 is LGHNA, CDR2 YSLEER. This CDR3 is built from 15 residues. The CDR3, as DNA: TGCGCCAGCAGCCACCGACAGGGGATCTCCTACGAGCAGTACTTC. Protein sequence: CASSHRQGISYEQYF.

The rearrangement uses TRBV5-4 and TRBJ1-4, with TRBD1 matching over 7 bases. This CDR3 contains 15 residues. The ends lost 4 bases at V and 7 bases at J; junction bases unmatched: 10. CDR1 is SGHNT, CDR2 YYREEE, per germline (reference sequence). CDR3 in DNA: TGTGCCAGCAGCCCGGCCGGGACAGACGGTGAAAAACTGTTTTTT. Translation gives CASSPAGTDGEKLFF.

J is TRBJ1-5 and V is TRBV6-1; D gene unclear. From germline, CDR1 is MNHNS and CDR2 SASEGT. V lost 3 bases and J 0 bases, leaving 9 bases between the germline ends. The CDR3 is 15 residues long. CDR3 amino acids: CASSDFEYSNQPQHF. DNA of the CDR3: TGTGCCAGCAGTGATTTCGAGTATAGCAATCAGCCCCAGCATTTT.

J is TRBJ2-6 and V is TRBV7-9; D unclear. CDR1 is SEHNR and CDR2 is FQNEAQ in the germline V gene (reference sequence). V lost 0 bases to trimming and J lost 0 bases, with 9 bases between them. This CDR3 has 17 amino acids. The CDR3 reads CASSLAEQSSGANVLTF. In DNA form, the CDR3 reads TGTGCCAGCAGCTTAGCGGAGCAGTCCTCTGGGGCCAACGTCCTGACTTTC.